The present TCR beta chain was sequenced within a study of post-analysis software for immune sequencing data. Overall study findings and caveats: Among roughly five TRBV segments more frequent in patients than controls were TRBV5-6, TRBV5-1 and TRBV20-1. Same-batch samples co-clustered strongly by F measure.

The V gene lost 0 bases and the J gene lost 8 bases, with 12 bases spanning the gap. The V gene's germline CDR1 is SGHTA and CDR2 FQGTGA. The CDR3 covers 14 residues. TCR beta cDNA libraries included unique molecular identifiers. TCRdb called the PCR reads again in MiXCR, with one record for every CDR3 protein. The table lists 380,000 or so distinct CDR3 sequences, roughly 30% of them singletons. With respect to this clonotype: Its specificity is not known.

The chain combines TRBV7-3 with TRBJ2-3, with D perhaps matching TRBD2 (6 bases). This receptor was taken from a girl between 5 and 17 years old with multiple sclerosis. Sequencing was done on a sample of blood. Written as DNA, the CDR3 is TGTGCCAGCAGCTTAACGGCGGGGCCTGGTACGCAGTATTTT. Its translation: CASSLTAGPGTQYF.